This TCR beta chain was recovered during a study of shared T cell receptors in the human thymus. J lost 1 base, V lost 2 bases, and 9 bases had no gene match. This CDR3 comprises 18 residues. CDR1 LGHNA and CDR2 YSLEER come from the germline V gene. TCRdb keeps only in-frame clones here, not all; method: immunoSEQ multiplex PCR. The table lists about 660,000 clones, over 75% of them singletons. The sample was also linked to a second study, of human thymus T cells. That study adds: Thymus tissue for the work was resected from patients undergoing corrective heart surgery. Thymic and blood repertoires appeared to carry a bias in their V and J gene usage.

This receptor was identified in a boy younger than two with a congenital heart defect. The rearrangement uses TRBV4-3 and TRBJ2-3, with 10 bases lining up with TRBD2. The sample consisted of thymocytes. The CDR3 coding sequence is TGCGCCAGCAGCCAACTGGCTAGCGGGAGCGGTGGCACAGATACGCAGTATTTT. It is translated as CASSQLASGSGGTDTQYF.